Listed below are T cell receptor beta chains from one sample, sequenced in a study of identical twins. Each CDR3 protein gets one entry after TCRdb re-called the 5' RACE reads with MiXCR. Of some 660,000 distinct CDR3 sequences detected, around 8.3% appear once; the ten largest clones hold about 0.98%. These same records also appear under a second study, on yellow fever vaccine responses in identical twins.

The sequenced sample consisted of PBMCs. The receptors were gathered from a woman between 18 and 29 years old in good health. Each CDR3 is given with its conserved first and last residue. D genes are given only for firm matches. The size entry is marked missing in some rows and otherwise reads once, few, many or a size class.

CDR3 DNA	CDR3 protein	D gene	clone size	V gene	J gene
TGTGCCAGCAGACCCGGGGGCCAGTTGGTGACCCAGTACTTC	CASRPGGQLVTQYF	.	many	TRBV27	TRBJ2-5
TGCAGTGCTAGAGTCTCTACCAGCGGGAGGATAGGGGATACGCAGTATTTT	CSARVSTSGRIGDTQYF	TRBD2	many	TRBV20-1	TRBJ2-3
TGTGCCACCAGCAGAGTGGGGATTAATGAAAAACTGTTTTTT	CATSRVGINEKLFF	.	few	TRBV15	TRBJ1-4
TGTGCCAGCAGCCAAAGGGAGAGCGGGAGGGCCGCTAACACCGGGGAGCTGTTTTTT	CASSQRESGRAANTGELFF	TRBD2	.	TRBV3-1	TRBJ2-2
TGTGCCAGCAGACCATCGACAGGCCTCTCCTACAATGAGCAGTTCTTC	CASRPSTGLSYNEQFF	.	few	TRBV7-9	TRBJ2-1
TGCGCCAGCAGCCAAGGCGGGAGAGCCTACAATGAGCAGTTCTTC	CASSQGGRAYNEQFF	TRBD2	.	TRBV4-3	TRBJ2-1
TGTGCCAGCAGTTACGGCCTTAGCACAGATACGCAGTATTTT	CASSYGLSTDTQYF	.	.	TRBV6-5	TRBJ2-3
TGTGCCAGCAGCCAAGTTGTGTACTCAGATACGCAGTATTTT	CASSQVVYSDTQYF	.	many	TRBV3-1	TRBJ2-3
TGCAGTGCTACCGGAACTAGCGGATCAGATACGCAGTATTTT	CSATGTSGSDTQYF	TRBD2	few	TRBV20-1	TRBJ2-3
TGCAGTGCTACCCGTCCGACAGGGGGCTCGAACATTCAGTACTTC	CSATRPTGGSNIQYF	TRBD1	.	TRBV20-1	TRBJ2-4
TGTGCCAGCAGTTTGGGGACAGCCGCCGGCGAGCGCAATCAGCCCCAGCATTTT	CASSLGTAAGERNQPQHF	TRBD1	.	TRBV2	TRBJ1-5
TGTGCCAGCAGACCCGGGACAGTCTACAATGAGCAGTTCTTC	CASRPGTVYNEQFF	TRBD1	many	TRBV6-2/TRBV6-3	TRBJ2-1
TGTGCCAGCAGCTTAGTTACAGACGATGCATATGGCTACACCTTC	CASSLVTDDAYGYTF	.	many	TRBV7-2	TRBJ1-2
TGCGCCAGCAGCCTCGACCAACCCCCGGACGAAGAGACCCAGTACTTC	CASSLDQPPDEETQYF	.	few	TRBV4-1	TRBJ2-5
TGTGCCAGCAGCTCCACAGTGAACTACGAGCAGTACTTC	CASSSTVNYEQYF	.	.	TRBV5-6	TRBJ2-7
TGTGCCAGCAGCCGACCGGGACTAGCGGGAGGATTTTCCTACAATGAGCAGTTCTTC	CASSRPGLAGGFSYNEQFF	TRBD2	few	TRBV11-2	TRBJ2-1
TGTGCCATCAGGCCGCGGGGTCAAGAGACCCAGTACTTC	CAIRPRGQETQYF	.	many	TRBV10-3	TRBJ2-5
TGTGCCAGCAGTTACTCGAGTAGCGGGATTTCCTACGAGCAGTACTTC	CASSYSSSGISYEQYF	TRBD2	.	TRBV6-5	TRBJ2-7
TGTGCCAGCAGCCGGCGGACAGGTCTTGATGGCTACACCTTC	CASSRRTGLDGYTF	TRBD1	few	TRBV7-9	TRBJ1-2
TGTGCCAGCAGCTTAATGACCGGGTTGGGGGAGACCCAGTACTTC	CASSLMTGLGETQYF	.	.	TRBV7-2	TRBJ2-5
TGCAGTGCTAGAGGTCCAGACAGGGGGTACGAGCAGTACTTC	CSARGPDRGYEQYF	TRBD1	.	TRBV20-1	TRBJ2-7
TGCAGCGTTGATGGGGCAGGGGAAGCTTTCTTT	CSVDGAGEAFF	.	.	TRBV29-1	TRBJ1-1
TGTGCCAGCAGTAACGTCAGGAACACTGAAGCTTTCTTT	CASSNVRNTEAFF	.	.	TRBV6-5	TRBJ1-1
TGTGCCAGCAGAGTTACTCGGCTTTGGCGCGAGCAGTACTTC	CASRVTRLWREQYF	.	few	TRBV6-5	TRBJ2-7
TGTGCCAGCGCAACAGGGGACTTCCTATCGAATTCACCCCTCCACTTT	CASATGDFLSNSPLHF	TRBD1	.	TRBV12-3/TRBV12-4	TRBJ1-6
TGTGCCAGCAGTTACCCCCCCGGGGTGGAGGACTACGAGCAGTACTTC	CASSYPPGVEDYEQYF	.	few	TRBV6-2/TRBV6-3	TRBJ2-7
TGCAGTGCTAGAGTACCGGGGGCACCCTACACAGATACGCAGTATTTT	CSARVPGAPYTDTQYF	.	few	TRBV20-1	TRBJ2-3
TGCAGTGTATGGGGCGGCAATCAGCCCCAGCATTTT	CSVWGGNQPQHF	.	.	TRBV20-1	TRBJ1-5
TGTGCCAGCAGCTTATTCAGGGCTGGAGAGCAGTACTTC	CASSLFRAGEQYF	.	few	TRBV7-2	TRBJ2-7
TGTGCCAGCAGCCCCCGAGGCGGGGGCATAGCAGATACGCAGTATTTT	CASSPRGGGIADTQYF	.	.	TRBV7-9	TRBJ2-3
TGCAGCCCAAGCCTGTACCAAGAGACCCAGTACTTC	CSPSLYQETQYF	.	many	TRBV29-1	TRBJ2-5
TGTGCCAGCAGCCAAGGGTTGAATAATGAAAAACTGTTTTTT	CASSQGLNNEKLFF	.	.	TRBV14	TRBJ1-4
TGCGCCAGCAGCCAAGCCCTCATAATCCCAGAGCAGTTCTTC	CASSQALIIPEQFF	.	.	TRBV4-3	TRBJ2-1
TGTGCCAGCAGTGCCAGACCGGGGTATGGCTACACCTTC	CASSARPGYGYTF	.	many	TRBV6-1	TRBJ1-2
TGCGCCAGCAGCCAAGAGATCGGCGGGGGAATGACAGATACGCAGTATTTT	CASSQEIGGGMTDTQYF	TRBD2	.	TRBV4-3	TRBJ2-3
TGTGCCACCAGCGGGACGAGGAAGGGGGTCCAAGAGACCCAGTACTTC	CATSGTRKGVQETQYF	.	many	TRBV24-1	TRBJ2-5
TGCAGCGTTGAAGAGGGGCGAGGAGCACTGTTTTTT	CSVEEGRGALFF	.	.	TRBV29-1	TRBJ1-4
TGTGCCAGCAGCCCCTGGACTAGCAAATCCACCGGGGAGCTGTTTTTT	CASSPWTSKSTGELFF	TRBD2	many	TRBV12-3/TRBV12-4	TRBJ2-2
TGTGCCAGCAGTACCCGGACAGGGGGCGCGGGAGCTGACACCGGGGAGCTGTTTTTT	CASSTRTGGAGADTGELFF	TRBD1	.	TRBV27	TRBJ2-2
TGCAGTGCTAGACGGACTAGCGGGAGTTCGAAGACCCAGTACTTC	CSARRTSGSSKTQYF	TRBD2	many	TRBV20-1	TRBJ2-5
TGTGCCAGCACCCGATTCGGGGCGTACAATGAGCAGTTCTTC	CASTRFGAYNEQFF	.	many	TRBV6-1	TRBJ2-1
TGCGCCAGCAGCCCCGACAGCGATATCGGTGAGCAGTTCTTC	CASSPDSDIGEQFF	.	many	TRBV4-3	TRBJ2-1
TGTGCCAGCAGTTTACTGGGGCCTAATGAAAAACTGTTTTTT	CASSLLGPNEKLFF	.	many	TRBV28	TRBJ1-4